This T cell receptor (beta chain) was profiled in a study of blood T cell repertoires in COVID-19 (dated by TCRdb to about 2020). For context, the study as a whole: Collaborator samples came from the United States, Italy and Spain and covered acute and convalescent phases of COVID-19. Sample metadata almost always included a de-identified subject ID, COVID-19 status, age in years and sex. The repertoires were made available in a free public database intended to serve as a resource for research on the immune response to SARS-CoV-2. The material from the prospective study consisted of cDNA or gDNA derived from T cells, B-cell-depleted T cells, or PBMCs. Subjects who had been exposed to COVID-19, were actively infected with it, or had recovered from it provided the deeply sampled blood TCRbeta repertoires that made up the dataset. The samples were drawn from two sources: the first 160 participants of the ongoing ImmuneRACE study, and 1,254 subjects contributed by 6 global collaborators. Where available, HLA class I and class II types were obtained from metadata supplied by the sample provider rather than from assay-based typing. Broader findings and caveats from the paper: The quantity of clinical and demographic metadata differed by source and by participant and was supplied without curation.

The immunoSEQ Assay, a bias-controlled multiplex PCR, was used to amplify TCRbeta CDR3 regions from genomic DNA. As for the authors' bioinformatics: The number of nucleated cells in each sample was estimated from the amplification of reference gene primers within the assay. To quantify the absolute abundance of each unique TCRbeta CDR3 rearrangement, sequence reads were collapsed and filtered. For each sample, productive Simpson clonality was calculated as the square root of Simpson's diversity index over productive rearrangements. TCRdb limited this immuneACCESS table to in-frame rearrangements with V and J called. A share of clones is missing; checked studies link under half to unresolved V genes, and the rest is unexplained. For V, J and clone size, that table is used; D and trimming come from the DNA. The sample table shows about 300,000 clones, and approximately 88% are seen once. Approximately 1.5% of the sample is in the top ten clones.

CDR1 SEHNR and CDR2 FQNEAQ were looked up in the germline V gene (reference sequence). From cysteine to phenylalanine, the CDR3 is 13 amino acids long. CDR3 DNA is the only sequence kept; it has 39 bases, read in frame from the first base. The germline ends are 8 bases apart after V is trimmed by 3 bases and J by 5 bases. In Seattle, one collaborating source enrolled patients while the infection was active and tracked those patients longitudinally over the course of disease. The collaborating institutions used their own protocols to collect whole blood in K2EDTA tubes. For TCRbeta analysis, collaborators shipped samples in one of three forms: frozen whole blood, isolated PBMCs, or DNA extracted from either of those sample types. Worth noting for this clone: Its recognized antigen is unknown. No per-base quality is available; no much larger clone lies one base away.

The material sequenced was peripheral blood. The sequence came from a human donor with COVID-19, enrolled during active disease. The donor label of this sample is uncertain. The rearrangement combines TRBV7-9 with TRBJ1-5, with TRBD1 perhaps the D gene, on 6 matching bases. CDR3 region: CASSLGAYQPQHF. At the DNA level, the sequence is TGTGCCAGCAGCTTGGGGGCGTATCAGCCCCAGCATTTT.